These T cell receptor beta chains were read from a single sample in a study of beta chain features in type 1 diabetes. Only in-frame clones appear in the TCRdb table, and some are missing; sequencing was by immunoSEQ multiplex PCR. The sample has hundreds of thousands of clones, more than 9.5% seen once. Sequenced: naive CD4+ T cells from blood. The receptors stem from a woman in her thirties in good health. Each CDR3 is given with its conserved first and last residue. Fields, in order: J gene, clone size, D gene, V gene, CDR3 DNA, CDR3 protein. D genes are given only for firm matches. Clone size is given for some rows only: seen once, a few or many times, or a class if the clone is expanded.

j_call: TRBJ2-2; clone_size: NA; d_call: NA; v_call: TRBV18; cdr3_nt: TGTGCCAGCTCACCCACGGAAGTCGGGGCCGGGGAGCTGTTTTTT; cdr3_aa: CASSPTEVGAGELFF
j_call: TRBJ2-5; clone_size: few; d_call: TRBD1; v_call: TRBV4-1; cdr3_nt: TGCGCCAGCAGCCAAGTCAACAGGGGACGACAAGAGACCCAGTACTTC; cdr3_aa: CASSQVNRGRQETQYF
j_call: TRBJ2-3; clone_size: few; d_call: TRBD2; v_call: TRBV30; cdr3_nt: TGTGCCTGGAGTGCGGGACTAGCGGGAGGTACAGATACGCAGTATTTT; cdr3_aa: CAWSAGLAGGTDTQYF
j_call: TRBJ2-1; clone_size: NA; d_call: TRBD2; v_call: TRBV7-3; cdr3_nt: TGTGCCAGCAGCTACAGTAGCGGGACTTCCTACAATGAGCAGTTCTTC; cdr3_aa: CASSYSSGTSYNEQFF
j_call: TRBJ1-1; clone_size: NA; d_call: TRBD1; v_call: TRBV7-2; cdr3_nt: TGTGCCAGCAGCTTGGGACAGCAGAACACTGAAGCTTTCTTT; cdr3_aa: CASSLGQQNTEAFF
j_call: TRBJ2-7; clone_size: NA; d_call: TRBD1; v_call: TRBV7-2; cdr3_nt: TGTGCCAGCAGCCCCCGGGACAGACACTCCTACGAGCAGTACTTC; cdr3_aa: CASSPRDRHSYEQYF
j_call: TRBJ1-1; clone_size: few; d_call: NA; v_call: TRBV29-1; cdr3_nt: TGCAGCTACACGGGGTATGGCACTGAAGCTTTCTTT; cdr3_aa: CSYTGYGTEAFF
j_call: TRBJ2-1; clone_size: few; d_call: NA; v_call: TRBV28; cdr3_nt: TGTGCCAGCAGTTCCTCACAGTTGATGGCCTACAATGAGCAGTTCTTC; cdr3_aa: CASSSSQLMAYNEQFF
j_call: TRBJ2-1; clone_size: NA; d_call: TRBD2; v_call: TRBV5-1; cdr3_nt: TGCGCCAGCAGCTTGGGACTAGCGGGGAATGAGCAGTTCTTC; cdr3_aa: CASSLGLAGNEQFF
j_call: TRBJ1-2; clone_size: once; d_call: NA; v_call: TRBV7-2; cdr3_nt: TGTGCCAGCAGCTTAGAAAGCGGACGATTTAACTATGGCTACACCTTC; cdr3_aa: CASSLESGRFNYGYTF
j_call: TRBJ2-1; clone_size: few; d_call: NA; v_call: TRBV6-5; cdr3_nt: TGTGCCAGCAGTTCCCTTAGCGGAGGCTCCTACAATGAGCAGTTCTTC; cdr3_aa: CASSSLSGGSYNEQFF
j_call: TRBJ2-1; clone_size: NA; d_call: NA; v_call: TRBV6-4; cdr3_nt: TGTGCCAGCAGCCAGGATGGGAGCTACAATGAGCAGTTCTTC; cdr3_aa: CASSQDGSYNEQFF
j_call: TRBJ2-3; clone_size: few; d_call: NA; v_call: TRBV11-2; cdr3_nt: TGTGCCAGCAGCTTAGTAAGGGGACTTACCACAGATACGCAGTATTTT; cdr3_aa: CASSLVRGLTTDTQYF
j_call: TRBJ2-1; clone_size: few; d_call: TRBD2; v_call: TRBV7-9; cdr3_nt: TGTGCCAGCAGCTCCAGTGAGCGGCCCGCGGGAGTTGATGAGCAGTTCTTC; cdr3_aa: CASSSSERPAGVDEQFF
j_call: TRBJ2-1; clone_size: few; d_call: TRBD2; v_call: TRBV18; cdr3_nt: TGTGCCAGCACCGGACTAGCGGGCGAGGGTGAGCAGTTCTTC; cdr3_aa: CASTGLAGEGEQFF
j_call: TRBJ2-7; clone_size: few; d_call: TRBD2; v_call: TRBV7-2; cdr3_nt: TGTGCCAGCAGCCGGCGACTAGCCGAATACGAGCAGTACTTC; cdr3_aa: CASSRRLAEYEQYF
j_call: TRBJ2-2; clone_size: few; d_call: NA; v_call: TRBV5-4; cdr3_nt: TGTGCCAGCAGCCAGGGGAACACCGGGGAGCTGTTTTTT; cdr3_aa: CASSQGNTGELFF
j_call: TRBJ2-7; clone_size: NA; d_call: TRBD1; v_call: TRBV27; cdr3_nt: TGTGCCAGCAGTTTATGGGCAGGGGGACCCTACGAGCAGTACTTC; cdr3_aa: CASSLWAGGPYEQYF
j_call: TRBJ2-3; clone_size: few; d_call: TRBD2; v_call: TRBV7-2; cdr3_nt: TGTGCCAGCAGCGGGGGACTAGCGGGGGGCACAGATACGCAGTATTTT; cdr3_aa: CASSGGLAGGTDTQYF
j_call: TRBJ2-1; clone_size: few; d_call: TRBD2; v_call: TRBV7-8; cdr3_nt: TGTGCCAGCAGCTTTGGACTAGACGTGGGAGAGCAGTTCTTC; cdr3_aa: CASSFGLDVGEQFF
j_call: TRBJ2-3; clone_size: NA; d_call: TRBD2; v_call: TRBV7-3; cdr3_nt: TGTGCCAGCAGCTTGAAGCGGGATCCAGATACGCAGTATTTT; cdr3_aa: CASSLKRDPDTQYF
j_call: TRBJ2-5; clone_size: NA; d_call: NA; v_call: TRBV5-1; cdr3_nt: TGCGCCAGCAGCTTCGGGGGTGGTGGGGAGACCCAGTACTTC; cdr3_aa: CASSFGGGGETQYF
j_call: TRBJ2-3; clone_size: few; d_call: NA; v_call: TRBV5-1; cdr3_nt: TGCGCCAGCAGCTTGGCGGACCCGGGATATGATACGCAGTATTTT; cdr3_aa: CASSLADPGYDTQYF
j_call: TRBJ2-7; clone_size: NA; d_call: TRBD1; v_call: TRBV28; cdr3_nt: TGTGCCAGCAGCCCAGACAGGGTCAGTGAGCAGTACTTC; cdr3_aa: CASSPDRVSEQYF
j_call: TRBJ2-1; clone_size: NA; d_call: NA; v_call: TRBV28; cdr3_nt: TGTGCCAGCAGCTCTCGCCCGGGGAAGCAGTTCTTC; cdr3_aa: CASSSRPGKQFF
j_call: TRBJ1-3; clone_size: few; d_call: NA; v_call: TRBV30; cdr3_nt: TGTGCTACAGCAGGCAACTCTGGAAACACCATATATTTT; cdr3_aa: CATAGNSGNTIYF
j_call: TRBJ1-4; clone_size: few; d_call: NA; v_call: TRBV29-1; cdr3_nt: TGCAGCGTCGGGACTAAGACTAATGAAAAACTGTTTTTT; cdr3_aa: CSVGTKTNEKLFF
j_call: TRBJ2-1; clone_size: NA; d_call: NA; v_call: TRBV9; cdr3_nt: TGTGCCAGCAGCGTAATGGCGGCCAACAATGAGCAGTTCTTC; cdr3_aa: CASSVMAANNEQFF
j_call: TRBJ2-5; clone_size: few; d_call: TRBD2; v_call: TRBV28; cdr3_nt: TGTGCCAGCAGAGCCGGGACTAGCGGGGGGGGGCAAGAGACCCAGTACTTC; cdr3_aa: CASRAGTSGGGQETQYF
j_call: TRBJ2-7; clone_size: few; d_call: NA; v_call: TRBV10-2; cdr3_nt: TGCGCCAGCATTTTAGCGGAACAGGTTGGCGAGCAGTACTTC; cdr3_aa: CASILAEQVGEQYF
j_call: TRBJ2-7; clone_size: few; d_call: NA; v_call: TRBV30; cdr3_nt: TGTGCCTGGAGTTTCCGGAGGGAGGACTCCTACGAGCAGTACTTC; cdr3_aa: CAWSFRREDSYEQYF
j_call: TRBJ1-1; clone_size: few; d_call: TRBD1; v_call: TRBV18; cdr3_nt: TGTGCCAGCTCACTCCGCCGCGGACAGGGGATGAACACTGAAGCTTTCTTT; cdr3_aa: CASSLRRGQGMNTEAFF
j_call: TRBJ2-1; clone_size: few; d_call: TRBD2; v_call: TRBV7-2; cdr3_nt: TGTGCCAGCAGCTCGACTAGCGTAAGCGATGAGCAGTTCTTC; cdr3_aa: CASSSTSVSDEQFF
j_call: TRBJ2-7; clone_size: few; d_call: NA; v_call: TRBV28; cdr3_nt: TGTGCCAGCAGTCAACCGCAGGGGAGAGAGGGCGAGCAGTACTTC; cdr3_aa: CASSQPQGREGEQYF
j_call: TRBJ1-1; clone_size: few; d_call: TRBD1; v_call: TRBV7-3; cdr3_nt: TGTGCCAGCTGCTCGGGACAGGGAACGGGTGAAGCTTTCTTT; cdr3_aa: CASCSGQGTGEAFF
j_call: TRBJ2-5; clone_size: NA; d_call: TRBD1; v_call: TRBV28; cdr3_nt: TGTGCCAGCAGTTTATGGTGGGGACAGTCTCAAGAGACCCAGTACTTC; cdr3_aa: CASSLWWGQSQETQYF
j_call: TRBJ1-1; clone_size: few; d_call: TRBD1; v_call: TRBV11-1; cdr3_nt: TGTGCCAGCAGCTTACACAGGGGGCTTGGTGAAGCTTTCTTT; cdr3_aa: CASSLHRGLGEAFF
j_call: TRBJ2-7; clone_size: NA; d_call: NA; v_call: TRBV29-1; cdr3_nt: TGCAGCGTTGAAGTTCCGGGACATGGAGTTTACGAGCAGTACTTC; cdr3_aa: CSVEVPGHGVYEQYF
j_call: TRBJ2-7; clone_size: few; d_call: NA; v_call: TRBV5-6; cdr3_nt: TGTGCCAGCAGCCTCGGCCCCAAAAGTACGGACAGACCATACGAGCAGTACTTC; cdr3_aa: CASSLGPKSTDRPYEQYF
j_call: TRBJ2-1; clone_size: NA; d_call: TRBD1; v_call: TRBV18; cdr3_nt: TGTGCCAGCTCACAAACAGACAGGGGGCAGAGTCGGAATGAGCAGTTCTTC; cdr3_aa: CASSQTDRGQSRNEQFF
j_call: TRBJ2-3; clone_size: NA; d_call: TRBD2; v_call: TRBV29-1; cdr3_nt: TGCAGCGCCGCCGGGACTAGCGGGAGCACAGATACGCAGTATTTT; cdr3_aa: CSAAGTSGSTDTQYF
j_call: TRBJ2-2; clone_size: NA; d_call: NA; v_call: TRBV5-1; cdr3_nt: TGCGCCAGCAGCCAATCGAACACCGGGGAGCTGTTTTTT; cdr3_aa: CASSQSNTGELFF
j_call: TRBJ2-5; clone_size: NA; d_call: NA; v_call: TRBV2; cdr3_nt: TGTGCCAGCAGTATGCCAACTAATCAAGAGACCCAGTACTTC; cdr3_aa: CASSMPTNQETQYF
j_call: TRBJ1-5; clone_size: few; d_call: NA; v_call: TRBV30; cdr3_nt: TGTGCCTGGAGTGTACGGGGTCAGCCCCAGCATTTT; cdr3_aa: CAWSVRGQPQHF